This T cell receptor beta chain was sequenced during a study of cytomegalovirus exposure and HLA in healthy donors. Study-wide points: The tendency of first-cohort TCR clusters to co-occur in the roughly 120 validation repertoires was the finding of a later analysis. Reportedly, diagnosis of cytomegalovirus status by the classifier showed high specificity and sensitivity. The study put some 160 TCR beta chains on its list as cytomegalovirus-associated.

Clones were read by immunoSEQ multiplex PCR, and TCRdb kept only the in-frame ones, dropping some. The sample shows approximately 300,000 clones, roughly 90% of them seen only once. Regarding this clone: Its target is not known.

Sequenced material: PBMCs. This clonotype originated in a woman aged 30 to 39 in good health and CMV-seropositive.

CDR3 nucleotide sequence: TGCAGTGCTAGTCGTGGTGAGCAGTTCTTC. It codes for CSASRGEQFF. The V gene is TRBV20-1, the J gene TRBJ2-1; D call uncertain. V dropped 3 bases and J dropped 9 bases, with 6 bases sitting between them. Germline V lookup: CDR1 DFQATT, CDR2 SNEGSKA (reference sequence). CDR3 length: 10 residues.